The sequence of this T cell receptor (beta chain) was determined in a study of CD8+CD57+ T cells in acquired aplastic anemia. About the research overall: Isolated CD4+ and CD8+ cells, once sorted, yielded DNA averaging around 2.9 ug. Healthy donor sequencing depth: around 10 million CD4+, 11 million to 14 million CD8+ reads.

This clonotype was seen ten or more times. Its antigen is still unknown. The CDR3 sequence is 14 residues long. Trimming removed 0 bases at V and 4 bases at J, with 7 bases between. Germline V lookup: CDR1 SGHRS, CDR2 YFSETQ. Study conclusions and caveats: Patients showed no significant difference from controls in CD8+ Simpson's diversity. Overlap between patients and controls comprised about 28 CD8+ CDR3 sequences.

Both TCR beta VDJ combination and CDR3 sequence profiling were carried out. Genomic DNA was the template for this profiling. TCRdb fed the reads into MiXCR, producing one record per CDR3 protein. Here the sample spans 100,000 to 150,000 distinct CDR3 sequences, around 48% being singletons. The sequence was obtained from a human donor in good health, serving as a control. The source material was sorted CD4+, CD8+, or CD8+CD57+ T cells (not recorded which) from PBMCs. The chain employs TRBV5-1 and TRBJ1-4; D is unresolved. The CDR3 DNA sequence: TGCGCCAGCAGCTTGGGGCATCGTAATGAAAAACTGTTTTTT. Protein sequence: CASSLGHRNEKLFF.